This is a list of T cell receptor beta chains from one sample in a study of control samples from healthy donors and cancer patients. Generated by immunoSEQ multiplex PCR, the TCRdb table keeps only in-frame clones and is missing some. The sample has 120,000 to 150,000 clones, around 92% seen once. The sequenced material came from blood. These receptors all stem from a man between 25 and 39 years old in good health. Each CDR3 is given with its conserved first and last residue. The D gene is left open where the match is weak. Clone size is stated in some rows and not others, as once, few, many or a class when expanded.

v_gene	j_gene	d_gene	abundance	CDR3nt	CDR3aa
TRBV28	TRBJ1-2	.	.	TGTGCCAGCAGTTTTGGGTGGTCTAACTATGGCTACACCTTC	CASSFGWSNYGYTF
TRBV3-1/TRBV3-2	TRBJ2-7	.	.	TGTGCCAGCAGCCAAGAGCAAAACAGGAGGTACGAGCAGTACTTC	CASSQEQNRRYEQYF
TRBV30	TRBJ1-5	TRBD1	.	TGTGCCTGGAGTAAGGACAGGGTTCAGCCCCAGCATTTT	CAWSKDRVQPQHF
TRBV5-1	TRBJ1-1	TRBD1	.	TGCGCCAGCAGCTTAAACACAGGGGTAGGCACTGAAGCTTTCTTT	CASSLNTGVGTEAFF
TRBV11-2	TRBJ1-2	.	.	TGTGCCAGCAGCTTATTCCCCCACCGGGACCCTGGCTACACCTTC	CASSLFPHRDPGYTF
TRBV30	TRBJ2-7	TRBD1	.	TGTGCCTGGGGTCCCGGGACAGTCTCCTACGAGCAGTACTTC	CAWGPGTVSYEQYF
TRBV12-2	TRBJ1-2	.	.	TGTGCAAGTCGCGTACCAACAAGACGCGAAGCTAACTATGGCTACACCTTC	CASRVPTRREANYGYTF
TRBV30	TRBJ1-2	.	once	TGTGCCTGGAGTTCGTGGGGACTCCCGAGGTGGAACTATGGCTACACCTTC	CAWSSWGLPRWNYGYTF
TRBV5-1	TRBJ2-5	.	.	TGCGCCAGCAGCTTGGAGTCTTGGCGGGGTGGGGAGACCCAGTACTTC	CASSLESWRGGETQYF
TRBV24-1	TRBJ1-6	.	.	TGTGCCACCCAGAGCTCCTATAATTCACCCCTCCACTTT	CATQSSYNSPLHF
TRBV7-2	TRBJ2-3	TRBD2	.	TGTGCCAGCAGCTTGTCTTGGGCGGGGGACACAGATACGCAGTATTTT	CASSLSWAGDTDTQYF
TRBV5-8	TRBJ1-5	TRBD1	.	TGTGCCAGCAGCGCGGGACAGGGTATGGGTAGCAATCAGCCCCAGCATTTT	CASSAGQGMGSNQPQHF
TRBV6-5	TRBJ1-1	.	few	TGTGCCAGCAGTACCCGGACAGTTCAGAGGTACGAAGCTTTCTTT	CASSTRTVQRYEAFF
TRBV2	TRBJ1-4	.	few	TGTGCCAGCAGTTTTGCGGGGGCCGAAAATGAAAAACTGTTTTTT	CASSFAGAENEKLFF
TRBV7-9	TRBJ2-7	TRBD1	.	TGTGCCAGCAGCCCGGGACAGGGTAACGAGCAGTACTTC	CASSPGQGNEQYF
TRBV24-1	TRBJ1-1	TRBD1	.	TGTGCCACCTCAAGCCACAGGGGGCCAGCTTTCTTT	CATSSHRGPAFF
TRBV10-1	TRBJ2-2	TRBD2	many	TGCGCCAGCAGTCCGGGGGGCACCGGGGAGCTGTTTTTT	CASSPGGTGELFF
TRBV9	TRBJ2-1	TRBD2	.	TGTGCCAGCACCGTTACTAGCGGGGGGGCCGATGAGCAGTTCTTC	CASTVTSGGADEQFF
TRBV9	TRBJ2-5	.	.	TGTGCCAGCAGCTGGAACCAAGAGACCCAGTACTTC	CASSWNQETQYF
TRBV7-3	TRBJ1-2	.	.	TGTGCCAGCAGCTTATCAGGGGAGGGTGGCTACACCTTC	CASSLSGEGGYTF
TRBV19	TRBJ1-1	.	.	TGTGCCAGTAGTATAGGCGGGGGGCGGGCTGAAGCTTTCTTT	CASSIGGGRAEAFF
TRBV4-2	TRBJ1-1	TRBD1	.	TGTGCCAGCAGCCGGACAGGGTCTACTGAAGCTTTCTTT	CASSRTGSTEAFF
TRBV19	TRBJ1-5	TRBD1	.	TGTGCCAGTAGTATCAGGGGGATTCAGCCCCAGCATTTT	CASSIRGIQPQHF
TRBV7-2	TRBJ2-1	TRBD2	.	TGTGCCAGCAGCACCTCGGGACTACCAAGCTATGAGCAGTTCTTC	CASSTSGLPSYEQFF
TRBV30	TRBJ2-7	TRBD2	.	TGTGCCTGGAGTGGTGGACTAGCGGGGGGAGAAGAGCAGTACTTC	CAWSGGLAGGEEQYF
TRBV5-1	TRBJ2-7	.	once	TGCGCCAGCAGCTTGGGGCTAACGGGTAATCGTTACGAGCAGTACTTC	CASSLGLTGNRYEQYF
TRBV6-5	TRBJ1-1	.	.	TGTGCCAGCAGTTCAACGGGACCCAAGGCTGAAGCTTTCTTT	CASSSTGPKAEAFF
TRBV19	TRBJ2-2	.	.	TGTGCCAGTAGATCGTCGGAGGGCTGGGAGCTGTTTTTT	CASRSSEGWELFF